This T cell receptor (beta chain) originates from a study of blood T cell repertoires in COVID-19. Study-wide background: Material from acute and convalescent COVID-19 was sourced from the United States, Italy and Spain. T cells, B-cell-depleted T cells, or PBMCs provided the cDNA or gDNA that served as material.

Assay used: immunoSEQ multiplex PCR; TCRdb lists only in-frame clones, some missing. This sample has more than 250,000 clones, with 88% found just once. CDR1 is MNHEY, CDR2 SVGAGI, per germline. J lost 9 bases, V lost 0 bases, and 6 bases had no gene match. The CDR3 sequence is 16 residues long. This receptor was obtained from a human donor in a cohort sampled during active COVID-19. Specimen: peripheral blood. This chain links TRBV6-5 with TRBJ2-1; 12 bases line up with TRBD2. CDR3 DNA sequence: TGTGCCAGCAGTTACTCGACTAGCGGGGGCCGCGGTGAGCAGTTCTTC. Translating it yields CASSYSTSGGRGEQFF.